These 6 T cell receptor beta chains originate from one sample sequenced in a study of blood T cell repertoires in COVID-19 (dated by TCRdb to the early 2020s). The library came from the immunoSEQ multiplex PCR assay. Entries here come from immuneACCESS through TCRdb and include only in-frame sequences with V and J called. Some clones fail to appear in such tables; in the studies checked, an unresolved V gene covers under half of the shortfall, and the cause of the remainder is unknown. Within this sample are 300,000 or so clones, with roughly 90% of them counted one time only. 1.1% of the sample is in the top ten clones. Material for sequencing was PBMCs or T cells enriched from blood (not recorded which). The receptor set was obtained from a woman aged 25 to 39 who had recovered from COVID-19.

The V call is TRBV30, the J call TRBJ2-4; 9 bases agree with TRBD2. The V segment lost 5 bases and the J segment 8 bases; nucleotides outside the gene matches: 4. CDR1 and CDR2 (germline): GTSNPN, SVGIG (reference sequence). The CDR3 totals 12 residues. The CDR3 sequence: CAWGTSPDIQYF. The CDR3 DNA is TGTGCCTGGGGGACTAGCCCAGACATTCAGTACTTC.

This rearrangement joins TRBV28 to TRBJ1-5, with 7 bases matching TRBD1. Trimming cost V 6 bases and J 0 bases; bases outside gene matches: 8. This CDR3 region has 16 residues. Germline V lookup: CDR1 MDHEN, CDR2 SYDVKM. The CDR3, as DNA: TGTGCCAGCAGACCCCGGGACAGCTTTAGCAATCAGCCCCAGCATTTT. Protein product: CASRPRDSFSNQPQHF.

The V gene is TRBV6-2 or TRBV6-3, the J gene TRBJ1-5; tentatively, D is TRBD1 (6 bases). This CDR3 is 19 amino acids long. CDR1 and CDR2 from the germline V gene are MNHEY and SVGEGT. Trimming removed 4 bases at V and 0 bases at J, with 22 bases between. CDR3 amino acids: CASSSNRVPKGNSNQPQHF. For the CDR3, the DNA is TGTGCCAGCAGTTCTAACAGGGTACCTAAGGGGAATAGCAATCAGCCCCAGCATTTT.

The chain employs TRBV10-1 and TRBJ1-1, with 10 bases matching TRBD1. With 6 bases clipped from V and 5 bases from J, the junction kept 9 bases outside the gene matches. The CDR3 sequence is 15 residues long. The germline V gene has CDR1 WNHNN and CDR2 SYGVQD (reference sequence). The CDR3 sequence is CASSPGTGAGTEAFF. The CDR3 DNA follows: TGCGCCAGCAGCCCCGGGACAGGGGCGGGAACTGAAGCTTTCTTT.

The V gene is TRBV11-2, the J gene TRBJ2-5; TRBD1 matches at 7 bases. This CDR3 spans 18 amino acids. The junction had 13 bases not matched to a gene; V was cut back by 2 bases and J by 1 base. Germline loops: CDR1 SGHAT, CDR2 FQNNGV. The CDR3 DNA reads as TGTGCCAGCAGCTTAAGTAGCGTACCGGCAGGGGGCCAAGAGACCCAGTACTTC. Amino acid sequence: CASSLSSVPAGGQETQYF. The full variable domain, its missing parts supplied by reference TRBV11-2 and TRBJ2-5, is EAGVAQSPRYKIIEKRQSVAFWCNPISGHATLYWYQQILGQGPKLLIQFQNNGVVDDSQLPKDRFSAERLKGVDSTLKIQPAKLEDSAVYLCASSLSSVPAGGQETQYFGPGTRLLVL.

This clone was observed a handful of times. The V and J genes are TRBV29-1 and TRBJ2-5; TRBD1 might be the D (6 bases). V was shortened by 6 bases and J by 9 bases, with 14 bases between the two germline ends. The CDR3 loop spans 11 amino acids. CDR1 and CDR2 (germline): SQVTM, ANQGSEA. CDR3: CSVDFTGPQYF. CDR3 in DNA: TGCAGCGTCGACTTTACAGGGCCCCAGTACTTC.